This entry concerns a single T cell receptor (beta chain). TCRdb processed the 5' RACE reads anew with MiXCR; each CDR3 protein has one entry. The sample includes around 1.7 million distinct CDR3 sequences, about 30% of them seen just once. These data originate in a study of identical twins. The CDR3 runs to 13 residues. The germline gives CDR1 SGHAT, CDR2 FQNNGV. The V gene lost 2 bases and the J gene lost 13 bases, with 15 bases spanning the gap. Sequencing input: cord blood. The sequence derives from a newborn girl in good health. The J gene is TRBJ2-4, the V gene TRBV11-2; D tentatively reads TRBD1 or TRBD2 (5 bases each). The CDR3, as DNA: TGTGCCAGCAGCTTATCAGGGATTCTAGCACAGTACTTC. This translates into CASSLSGILAQYF.